This T cell receptor beta chain is drawn from a study of T cell repertoires in cytomegalovirus infection (dated by TCRdb to about 2019). Regarding the study in general: Because public TCR beta signatures pointed to carriage of CMV infection together with the matching HLA type, the HLA type of each donor mattered for the analysis.

From its cysteine to its phenylalanine, the CDR3 spans 16 amino acids. The CDR3 DNA has 48 bases and is translated from base 1. Cut back by 1 base and 5 bases, the V and J ends lie 17 bases apart. The germline V gene (reference sequence) provides CDR1 LGHDT and CDR2 YNNKEL. Sequencing relied on an Illumina HiSeq 1500. TCRdb took the public reads, trimmed them with fastp at Q25, ran MiXCR for clone calling and kept in-frame beta chains. Every CDR3 protein is listed once, alongside the most common genes and DNA of its rows. A total of over 250,000 distinct CDR3 sequences appear in this sample, 20% to 30% of them only once. The top ten clones comprise roughly 13% of the sample. Paper-wide results and their limitations: The ex vivo response was dominated by HLA-C-restricted CMV-specific TCR beta clonotypes, and the single most frequent clonotype in two of eight donors was supplied by these HLA-C-restricted clonotypes. Cumulative frequency of public TCR beta family members discriminated carriers of CMV infection plus the relevant HLA type in this cohort and an independent 352-donor cohort.

With regard to this clonotype: The specificity of this receptor is unknown. The sample holds no much larger clone one base away, and base qualities are not on file.

Sequencing was carried out using PBMCs. The sequence joins TRBV3-1 to TRBJ1-2; the D gene is perhaps TRBD1, from 5 matching bases. This TCR came from a human donor in good health (CMV status not recorded). Some clones in this sample may be carry-over from other donors' samples. The sequenced DNA: TGTGCCAGCAGCCAAGCCACCAGCGGGGGAATATATGGCTACACCTTC. Translation gives CASSQATSGGIYGYTF.